This T cell receptor (beta chain) came from a study of identical twins. Findings of the study overall: Without tracking the same donors, conclusions rested on cross-sectional statistical analysis. In zero-insertion analyses, partial confounding could arise from invariant MAIT and iNKT cells. Within beta out-of-frame sequences, the excess sharing observed between twins was weaker.

This clonotype was picked up many times. Its cognate antigen is unknown. The CDR3 is 14 residues long. Trimming stripped 2 bases from V and 5 bases from J, with 10 bases between. The germline gives CDR1 SEHNR, CDR2 FQNEAQ (reference sequence). A single record per CDR3 protein comes from TCRdb applying MiXCR to the 5' RACE reads. Of fewer than 650,000 distinct CDR3 sequences in the sample, 7% to 7.5% were seen once. The same data also contributed to another study, on yellow fever vaccine responses in identical twins. From that report: A vaccine T cell response that seemed partly convergent and partly personalized was reported in twins.

Sequencing was carried out using PBMCs. The chain couples TRBV7-9 to TRBJ2-1, with no clear D. The origin of this receptor is a woman younger than 30 in good health. The CDR3 nucleotides read TGTGCCAGCAGCTTACTAGGGCGAGACAATGAGCAGTTCTTC. Protein sequence: CASSLLGRDNEQFF.